The 5 T cell receptor beta chains below were found in one sample sequenced in a study of cytomegalovirus exposure and HLA in healthy donors. The assay was immunoSEQ multiplex PCR, and TCRdb's table has in-frame clones only and misses some. The sample has under 350,000 clones, around 85% seen once. The sequencing sample was made of PBMCs. The source of these receptors is a young woman in good health and CMV-seronegative.

The chain links TRBV6-6 to TRBJ2-1; D possibly corresponds to TRBD2 (5 bases). The CDR3 runs to 15 residues. The V gene lost 2 bases and the J gene lost 8 bases, with 16 bases spanning the gap. Germline CDR1 reads MNHNY; CDR2 reads SVGAGI (reference sequence). The CDR3 sequence: CASSYLLGEGDEQFF. Written as DNA, the CDR3 is TGTGCCAGCAGTTACCTCCTGGGAGAAGGTGATGAGCAGTTCTTC.

The rearrangement links TRBV5-1 to TRBJ2-1; 10 bases are shared with TRBD1. The germline V gene encodes CDR1 SGHRS and CDR2 YFSETQ. The ends lost 0 bases at V and 5 bases at J; junction bases unmatched: 5. CDR3 size: 16 residues. As DNA, the CDR3 is TGCGCCAGCAGCTTGGGCCCCGGGACAGGGGACAATGAGCAGTTCTTC. Its protein product is CASSLGPGTGDNEQFF. Filled out from reference TRBV5-1 and TRBJ2-1, the complete variable domain reads KAGVTQTPRYLIKTRGQQVTLSCSPISGHRSVSWYQQTPGQGLQFLFEYFSETQRNKGNFPGRFSGRQFSNSRSEMNVSTLELGDSALYLCASSLGPGTGDNEQFFGPGTRLTVL.

The rearrangement links TRBV30 to TRBJ2-1; a weak D match, TRBD1 (5 bases). V lost 7 bases and J 0 bases, leaving 10 bases between the germline ends. The germline gives CDR1 GTSNPN, CDR2 SVGIG (reference sequence). The CDR3 loop spans 13 amino acids. The CDR3 DNA is TGTGCCTCGGACATGAGCTCCTACAATGAGCAGTTCTTC. Translation: CASDMSSYNEQFF.

J is TRBJ2-7 and V is TRBV19, with TRBD2 identical over 12 bases. The CDR3 extends over 16 amino acids. Germline-derived CDR1 and CDR2 are LNHDA and SQIVND (reference sequence). Trimming took 4 bases from V and 2 from J; bases not matched to a gene: 6. CDR3 loop: CASSSSWTSGTYEQYF. As DNA, the CDR3 is TGTGCCAGTAGTAGTAGTTGGACTAGCGGGACCTACGAGCAGTACTTC.

In the case of this clone: Different DNA sequences within this sample yield the same CDR3. CDR3 sequence: CASSYRDSSYEQYF. CDR3 sequence (DNA): TGTGCCAGCAGTTACAGGGACAGCTCCTACGAGCAGTACTTC. The chain links TRBV6-5 to TRBJ2-7; 7 positions match TRBD1. CDR1 is MNHEY, CDR2 SVGAGI, per germline. This CDR3 has 14 amino acids. The V gene end was trimmed by 2 bases and the J gene end by 0 bases; junction bases not matched to a gene: 1.